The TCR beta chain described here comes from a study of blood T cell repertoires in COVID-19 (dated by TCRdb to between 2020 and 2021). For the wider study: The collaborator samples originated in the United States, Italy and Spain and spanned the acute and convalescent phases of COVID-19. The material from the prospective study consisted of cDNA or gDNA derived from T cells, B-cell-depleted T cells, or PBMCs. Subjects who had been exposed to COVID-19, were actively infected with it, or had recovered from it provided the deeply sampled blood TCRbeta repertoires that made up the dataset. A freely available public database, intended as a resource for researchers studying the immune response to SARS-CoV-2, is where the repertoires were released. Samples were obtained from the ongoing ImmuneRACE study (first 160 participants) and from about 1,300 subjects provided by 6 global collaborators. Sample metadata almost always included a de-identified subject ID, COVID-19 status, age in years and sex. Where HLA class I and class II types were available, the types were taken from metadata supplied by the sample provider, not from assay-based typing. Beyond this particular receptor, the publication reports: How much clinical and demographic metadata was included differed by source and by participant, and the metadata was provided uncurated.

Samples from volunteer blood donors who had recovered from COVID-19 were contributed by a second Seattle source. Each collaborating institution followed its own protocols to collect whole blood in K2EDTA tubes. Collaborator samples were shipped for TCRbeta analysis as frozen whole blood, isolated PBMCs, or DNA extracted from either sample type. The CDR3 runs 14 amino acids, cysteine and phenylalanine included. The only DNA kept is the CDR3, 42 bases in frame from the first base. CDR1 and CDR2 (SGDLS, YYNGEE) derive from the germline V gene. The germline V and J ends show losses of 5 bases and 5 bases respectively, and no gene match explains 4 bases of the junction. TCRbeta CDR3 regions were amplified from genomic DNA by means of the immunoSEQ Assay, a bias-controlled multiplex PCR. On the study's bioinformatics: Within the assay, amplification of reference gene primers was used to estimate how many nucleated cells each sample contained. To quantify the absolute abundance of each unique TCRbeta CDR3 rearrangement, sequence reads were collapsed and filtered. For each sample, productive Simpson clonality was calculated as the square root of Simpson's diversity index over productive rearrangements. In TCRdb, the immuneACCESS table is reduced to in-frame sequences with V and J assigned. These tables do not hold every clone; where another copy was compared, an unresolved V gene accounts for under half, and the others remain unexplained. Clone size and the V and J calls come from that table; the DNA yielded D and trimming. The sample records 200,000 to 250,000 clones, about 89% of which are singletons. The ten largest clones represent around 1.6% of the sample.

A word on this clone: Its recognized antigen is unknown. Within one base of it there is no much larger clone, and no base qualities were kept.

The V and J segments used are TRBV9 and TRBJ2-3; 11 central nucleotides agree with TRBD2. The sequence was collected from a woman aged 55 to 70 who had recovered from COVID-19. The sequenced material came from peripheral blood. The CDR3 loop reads CASSELAGEDTQYF. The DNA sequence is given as TGTGCCAGCAGTGAACTAGCGGGGGAAGATACGCAGTATTTT.